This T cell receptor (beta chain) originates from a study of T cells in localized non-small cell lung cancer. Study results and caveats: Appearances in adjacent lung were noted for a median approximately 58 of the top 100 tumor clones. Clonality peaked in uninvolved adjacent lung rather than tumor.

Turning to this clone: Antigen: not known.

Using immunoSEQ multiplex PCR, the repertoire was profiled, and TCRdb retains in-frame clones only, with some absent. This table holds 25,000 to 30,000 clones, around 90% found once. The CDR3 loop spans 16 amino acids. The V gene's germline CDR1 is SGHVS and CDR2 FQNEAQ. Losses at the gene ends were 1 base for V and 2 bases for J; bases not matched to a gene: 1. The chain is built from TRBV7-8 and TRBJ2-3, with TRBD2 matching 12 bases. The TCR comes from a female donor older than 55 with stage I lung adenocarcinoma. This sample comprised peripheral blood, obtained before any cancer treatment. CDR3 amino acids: CASSLGLAGDTDTQYF. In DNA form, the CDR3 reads TGTGCCAGCAGCTTAGGACTAGCGGGGGACACAGATACGCAGTATTTT.